A selection of T cell receptor beta chains follows, all from one sample in a study of blood T cell repertoires in COVID-19. Sequencing used immunoSEQ multiplex PCR; TCRdb keeps in-frame clones, though not all of them. The repertoire has 200,000 to 250,000 clones, around 89% of them found once; the top ten carry less than 3%. Sequencing was performed on peripheral blood. The receptors stem from a man under 40 with COVID-19, enrolled during active disease. The CDR3 runs from the conserved cysteine through the conserved F or W. A D gene is named only where the DNA matches it firmly. Size values are once, few and many counts, or a class for expanded clones, and some rows have none.

V: TRBV7-9
size: -
D: TRBD1
J: TRBJ1-6
DNA: TGTGCCAGCAGCCAACAGGGGATCGGGGATTCACCCCTCCACTTT
CDR3: CASSQQGIGDSPLHF

V: TRBV4-2
size: -
D: TRBD1
J: TRBJ2-3
DNA: TGTGCCAGCAGCCAAGGGGACAGGGAGGATACGCAGTATTTT
CDR3: CASSQGDREDTQYF

V: TRBV10-3
size: once
D: -
J: TRBJ2-3
DNA: TGTGCCAGCAACCGGGAGGGACAGAGCCTTAGCACAGATACGCAGTATTTT
CDR3: CASNREGQSLSTDTQYF

V: TRBV4-2
size: -
D: -
J: TRBJ1-2
DNA: TGTGCCAGCAGCCAAGGCAGGGTCCACTACACCTTC
CDR3: CASSQGRVHYTF

V: TRBV30
size: -
D: -
J: TRBJ2-7
DNA: TGTGCCTGGAGTGTATCGGGTTACGAGCAGTACTTC
CDR3: CAWSVSGYEQYF

V: TRBV5-1
size: -
D: -
J: TRBJ1-1
DNA: TGCGCCAGCAGCTTGGTCCTGGGGGCCCCTGAAGCTTTCTTT
CDR3: CASSLVLGAPEAFF

V: TRBV7-2
size: -
D: TRBD2
J: TRBJ2-1
DNA: TGTGCCAGCAGCCCTACCGGGGGGGGCCAATGGAATGAGCAGTTCTTC
CDR3: CASSPTGGGQWNEQFF

V: TRBV2
size: -
D: -
J: TRBJ1-1
DNA: TGTGCCAGCAGGCCCAGGACAGTTAACACTGAAGCTTTCTTT
CDR3: CASRPRTVNTEAFF

V: TRBV7-3
size: -
D: -
J: TRBJ1-2
DNA: TGTGCCAGCAGCCCCCGAGGAAACAGGGATCCCTATGGCTACACCTTC
CDR3: CASSPRGNRDPYGYTF

V: TRBV19
size: -
D: -
J: TRBJ1-1
DNA: TGTGCCAGTAGTATAGATGCTCGTCGAATTGAGGTCGAAGCTTTCTTT
CDR3: CASSIDARRIEVEAFF

V: TRBV29-1
size: -
D: -
J: TRBJ2-2
DNA: TGCAGCGTTGAAGTTTCCGACAGCACCACCGGGGAGCTGTTTTTT
CDR3: CSVEVSDSTTGELFF

V: TRBV10-3
size: -
D: -
J: TRBJ2-1
DNA: TGTGCCATCAACTTAGCGGACTCCGTGGGGAATGAGCAGTTCTTC
CDR3: CAINLADSVGNEQFF

V: TRBV10-3
size: -
D: TRBD1
J: TRBJ1-4
DNA: TGTGCCATCAGTCCGGGACAGGGAATTAATGAAAAACTGTTTTTT
CDR3: CAISPGQGINEKLFF

V: TRBV4-3
size: -
D: -
J: TRBJ2-2
DNA: TGCGCCAGCAGCCACCTAAACGGCGGAGGGAGTGGGGCCGGGGAGCTGTTTTTT
CDR3: CASSHLNGGGSGAGELFF

V: TRBV19
size: -
D: TRBD1
J: TRBJ1-4
DNA: TGTGCCAGTAGTATGGACAGGGTGGCAACTAATGAAAAACTGTTTTTT
CDR3: CASSMDRVATNEKLFF

V: TRBV24-1
size: -
D: TRBD2
J: TRBJ2-2
DNA: TGTGCCACCAGTGATTTGCACGTACTAGCGGGAGATCAAACCGGGGAGCTGTTTTTT
CDR3: CATSDLHVLAGDQTGELFF

V: TRBV6-2/TRBV6-3
size: -
D: -
J: TRBJ2-2
DNA: TGTGCCAGCAGTTACGGTGGGGCGCAGGACACCGGGGAGCTGTTTTTT
CDR3: CASSYGGAQDTGELFF

V: TRBV7-6
size: -
D: TRBD1
J: TRBJ1-6
DNA: TGTGCCAGCAGCTCCCCAGGGGGTAGTTCACCCCTCCACTTT
CDR3: CASSSPGGSSPLHF

V: TRBV5-1
size: -
D: TRBD2
J: TRBJ2-3
DNA: TGCGCCAGCAGCATACCTAGCGGAACTAGCACAGATACGCAGTATTTT
CDR3: CASSIPSGTSTDTQYF

V: TRBV5-1
size: -
D: -
J: TRBJ2-1
DNA: TGCGCCAGCACCCCCGGGACATCTCCCCAAACGGGCAGTGGGCAGTTCTTC
CDR3: CASTPGTSPQTGSGQFF

V: TRBV2
size: -
D: -
J: TRBJ2-1
DNA: TGTGCCAGCAGTGGTTCCCTGGCAACCTACAATGAGCAGTTCTTC
CDR3: CASSGSLATYNEQFF

V: TRBV30
size: -
D: TRBD1
J: TRBJ1-2
DNA: TGTGCCTGGAGTGTACCGGGACAGTATTATGGCTACACCTTC
CDR3: CAWSVPGQYYGYTF

V: TRBV7-3
size: -
D: -
J: TRBJ2-1
DNA: TGTGCCAGCAGCTCACTACCCAGGGCTCTCTACAATGAGCAGTTCTTC
CDR3: CASSSLPRALYNEQFF

V: TRBV19
size: -
D: TRBD2
J: TRBJ2-1
DNA: TGTGCCGTGGGACTAGCGGGAGGAGACAGCTCCTACAATGAGCAGTTCTTC
CDR3: CAVGLAGGDSSYNEQFF

V: TRBV25-1
size: -
D: TRBD1
J: TRBJ2-3
DNA: TGTGCCAGCAGTGGGAGAGGGGGCAAGTTAGATACGCAGTATTTT
CDR3: CASSGRGGKLDTQYF

V: TRBV2
size: -
D: -
J: TRBJ2-1
DNA: TGTGCCAGCAAGCGGCTGGCGGTTGAGCAGTTCTTC
CDR3: CASKRLAVEQFF

V: TRBV4-3
size: -
D: TRBD1
J: TRBJ1-2
DNA: TGCGCCAGCAGCCAAGACCGGACAGGGCCCTACTATGGCTACACCTTC
CDR3: CASSQDRTGPYYGYTF

V: TRBV18
size: -
D: -
J: TRBJ2-7
DNA: TGTGCCAGCTCCTCCGGGACAAGATACGAGCAGTACTTC
CDR3: CASSSGTRYEQYF

V: TRBV7-6
size: -
D: -
J: TRBJ2-1
DNA: TGTGCCAGCAGCTTGAACATCGCGGGGTGGGGGGACAATGAGCAGTTCTTC
CDR3: CASSLNIAGWGDNEQFF

V: TRBV27
size: -
D: -
J: TRBJ1-2
DNA: TGTGCCAGCAGTCCAGAGACAAGGAACCGACGGATTAGCTATGGCTACACCTTC
CDR3: CASSPETRNRRISYGYTF

V: TRBV7-9
size: -
D: TRBD2
J: TRBJ2-2
DNA: TGTGCCAGCAGCCCCCTTCCGGGACTAGCGGGAGGGCCTACCGGGGAGCTGTTTTTT
CDR3: CASSPLPGLAGGPTGELFF

V: TRBV25-1
size: -
D: -
J: TRBJ1-1
DNA: TGTGCCAGCAGTGATGACAAGAACACTGAAGCTTTCTTT
CDR3: CASSDDKNTEAFF

V: TRBV11-1
size: -
D: -
J: TRBJ1-6
DNA: TGTGCCAGCAGCTCTCTATCAGCGGGTTCACCCCTCCACTTT
CDR3: CASSSLSAGSPLHF

V: TRBV25-1
size: -
D: -
J: TRBJ1-2
DNA: TGTGCCAGCAGTGAGGGCCGGAAAGGGGGTGGCTACACCTTC
CDR3: CASSEGRKGGGYTF

V: TRBV15
size: -
D: TRBD2
J: TRBJ2-7
DNA: TGTGCCACCAGCAGAGATCAACCGGGACTAGTGGAGCAGTACTTC
CDR3: CATSRDQPGLVEQYF

V: TRBV5-5
size: -
D: TRBD1
J: TRBJ1-6
DNA: TGTGCCAGCAGCTCCAGGGGGCGCGTACCAGCCAATAATTCACCCCTCCACTTT
CDR3: CASSSRGRVPANNSPLHF

V: TRBV4-2
size: -
D: -
J: TRBJ1-2
DNA: TGTGCCAGCAGCCAATCTCCACAGCCTAACTATGGCTACACCTTC
CDR3: CASSQSPQPNYGYTF

V: TRBV7-6
size: once
D: -
J: TRBJ1-2
DNA: TGTGCCAGCAGCCCCAACCCTCAGGGATACTATGGCTACACCTTC
CDR3: CASSPNPQGYYGYTF

V: TRBV29-1
size: -
D: TRBD1
J: TRBJ2-3
DNA: TGCAGCGTTGATATGGGGACAGGGCAGTACGGCACAGATACGCAGTATTTT
CDR3: CSVDMGTGQYGTDTQYF

V: TRBV18
size: -
D: -
J: TRBJ1-1
DNA: TGTGCCAGCTCACTCACTCAGGGCCGGCTGAACACTGAAGCTTTCTTT
CDR3: CASSLTQGRLNTEAFF

V: TRBV18
size: -
D: TRBD1
J: TRBJ2-7
DNA: TGTGCCAGCTCACCACGGGACAGGGCATCCGAGCAGTACTTC
CDR3: CASSPRDRASEQYF

V: TRBV2
size: few
D: TRBD1
J: TRBJ2-7
DNA: TGTGCCAGCAGTGAAGTAGGACAGGGCGTTAAGTACTTC
CDR3: CASSEVGQGVKYF

V: TRBV5-6
size: -
D: -
J: TRBJ2-7
DNA: TGTGCCAGCAGCTCGGGATCCTACGAGCAGTACTTC
CDR3: CASSSGSYEQYF

V: TRBV19
size: -
D: TRBD1
J: TRBJ1-1
DNA: TGTGCCAGTAGTACCGTACAGGGGGCCGCTGAAGCTTTCTTT
CDR3: CASSTVQGAAEAFF

V: TRBV12-5
size: -
D: TRBD1
J: TRBJ2-2
DNA: TGTGCTAGTGCCAGACCGACAGGGACGAACACCGGGGAGCTGTTTTTT
CDR3: CASARPTGTNTGELFF

V: TRBV5-1
size: -
D: TRBD1
J: TRBJ1-6
DNA: TGCGCCAGCAGCCTCGGACAGGGAACCCCTTATAATTCACCCCTCCACTTT
CDR3: CASSLGQGTPYNSPLHF

V: TRBV29-1
size: -
D: TRBD1
J: TRBJ2-7
DNA: TGCAGCGTTGTATGGGACAGGGATAACGAGCAGTACTTC
CDR3: CSVVWDRDNEQYF

V: TRBV7-6
size: -
D: TRBD2
J: TRBJ2-7
DNA: TGTGCCAGCAGCCATTTTGTAGCGGGGGTCTCCTACGAGCAGTACTTC
CDR3: CASSHFVAGVSYEQYF

V: TRBV30
size: -
D: -
J: TRBJ1-3
DNA: TGTGCCTGGAGTGTGACAGGACGAAACACCATATATTTT
CDR3: CAWSVTGRNTIYF

V: TRBV28
size: once
D: TRBD1
J: TRBJ1-4
DNA: TGTGCCAGCAGTTCCACAGGGGGTACGGGTGAAAAACTGTTTTTT
CDR3: CASSSTGGTGEKLFF

V: TRBV5-1
size: -
D: TRBD1
J: TRBJ1-2
DNA: TGCGCCAGCAGCTTGGAAGGACAGGGAGATGGCTACACCTTC
CDR3: CASSLEGQGDGYTF

V: TRBV2
size: -
D: -
J: TRBJ2-7
DNA: TGTGCCAGCAGGGCCGATGAGGGCTACGAGCAGTACTTC
CDR3: CASRADEGYEQYF

V: TRBV7-2
size: -
D: TRBD2
J: TRBJ2-1
DNA: TGTGCCAGCAGCTTGGCTAGCGGGAGGGGAGATGAGCAGTTCTTC
CDR3: CASSLASGRGDEQFF